Shown below are 3 T cell receptor beta chains from a single sample sequenced in a study of shared clonotypes between healthy human individuals. TCRdb keeps only in-frame clones here, not all; method: immunoSEQ multiplex PCR. The sample lists fewer than 1.8 million clones; about 98.5% were seen once. The sample was naive CD4+ T cells sorted from blood. Subset: CD45RA+ positively selected. The origin of the receptors is a man younger than 45 in good health.

This clone has only one observation. This chain joins TRBV7-9 and TRBJ1-1; D is uncertain. Deletions cut 1 base from V and 6 bases from J, with 12 bases between. This CDR3 spans 14 amino acids. Germline lookup yields CDR1 SEHNR and CDR2 FQNEAQ (reference sequence). This CDR3 reads CASSLDLLRSEAFF. Written as DNA, the CDR3 is TGTGCCAGCAGCTTAGACCTCCTTCGGTCTGAAGCTTTCTTT.

The V gene is TRBV7-7, the J gene TRBJ2-7; 7 positions agree with TRBD1. Trimming took 3 bases from V and 6 from J; bases not matched to a gene: 5. Germline assignment: CDR1 SSHAT and CDR2 FNYEAQ (reference sequence). This CDR3 region has 13 residues. The CDR3 region is CASSLRRDSEQYF. CDR3 nucleotide sequence: TGTGCCAGCAGCTTGCGCAGGGACAGCGAGCAGTACTTC.

V gene TRBV5-1 combines with J gene TRBJ1-4, with D possibly TRBD1 on 5 matching bases. There are 16 residues in the CDR3. The germline V gene has CDR1 SGHRS and CDR2 YFSETQ. Trimming took 4 bases from V and 2 from J, leaving 15 bases between them. CDR3 sequence reads: CASSPWPGRTNEKLFF. The CDR3, as DNA: TGCGCCAGCAGCCCTTGGCCGGGACGGACTAATGAAAAACTGTTTTTT.